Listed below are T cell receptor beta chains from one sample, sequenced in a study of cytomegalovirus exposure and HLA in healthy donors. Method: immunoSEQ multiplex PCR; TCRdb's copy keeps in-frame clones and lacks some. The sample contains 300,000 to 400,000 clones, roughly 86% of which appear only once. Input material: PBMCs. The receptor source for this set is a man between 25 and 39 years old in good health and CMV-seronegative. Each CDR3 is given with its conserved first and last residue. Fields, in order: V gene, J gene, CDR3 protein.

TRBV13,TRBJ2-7,CASSKRTSGGEEQYF
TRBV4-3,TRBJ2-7,CASSPGQGAAYEQYF
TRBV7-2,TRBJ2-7,CASSPLTGSEQYF
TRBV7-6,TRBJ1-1,CASSRTGAGGLNTEAFF
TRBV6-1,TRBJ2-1,CASSGSSGANEQFF
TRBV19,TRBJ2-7,CASSLYTDRGYEQYF
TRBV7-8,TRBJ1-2,CASSPLGGFDYGYTF
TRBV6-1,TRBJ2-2,CASSATGTGNTGELFF
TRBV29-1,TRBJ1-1,CSVDVYRGVNTEAFF
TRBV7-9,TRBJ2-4,CASSLVSGAGNIQYF
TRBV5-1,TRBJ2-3,CASSPGLPTDTQYF
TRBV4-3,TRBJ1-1,CASSHPAGTGGIFTEAFF
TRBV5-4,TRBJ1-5,CASSLGGDGNQPQHF
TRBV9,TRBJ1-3,CASSVGRVTSSGNTIYF
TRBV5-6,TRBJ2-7,CASSRGSTTYEQYF